One sample yielded the 11 T cell receptor beta chains listed below, sequenced in a study of T cell repertoires in cytomegalovirus infection. TCRdb used MiXCR to reprocess the reads, holding one entry per CDR3 protein. This sample has 200,000 to 250,000 distinct CDR3 sequences, with around two fifths found just once. For these TCRs, the target antigens are not known. The sample was CD8+ T cells from cultured PBMCs, taken from culture after CMV antigen stimulation. The receptors originated from a human donor in good health (CMV status not recorded). Some clones in this sample may be carry-over from other donors' samples.

The genes are TRBV2 and TRBJ2-3; 12 bases align to TRBD2. The CDR3 has 15 residues. Losses at the gene ends were 8 bases for V and 5 bases for J; bases not matched to a gene: 8. CDR1 and CDR2 from the germline V gene are SNHLY and FYNNEI. The CDR3 sequence is CASERVLAGGDTQYF. The CDR3 DNA is TGTGCCAGCGAGAGGGTACTAGCGGGAGGAGATACGCAGTATTTT.

The chain couples TRBV14 to TRBJ1-1, with TRBD1 matching over 10 bases. Germline V gene sequence: CDR1 SGHDN, CDR2 FVKESK. This CDR3 spans 15 amino acids. The J segment lost 5 bases and the V segment lost 4 bases, leaving 7 bases of the junction unmatched. CDR3 DNA sequence: TGTGCCAGCAGCCGCTTGGGACAGGGGCGGACTGAAGCTTTCTTT. Its translation: CASSRLGQGRTEAFF. Looking up the rest from reference TRBV14 and TRBJ1-1 gives the full variable domain: EAGVTQFPSHSVIEKGQTVTLRCDPISGHDNLYWYRRVMGKEIKFLLHFVKESKQDESGMPNNRFLAERTGGTYSTLKVQPAELEDSGVYFCASSRLGQGRTEAFFGQGTRLTVV.

The V and J genes are TRBV24-1 and TRBJ1-5; 7 nucleotides line up with TRBD1. V lost 4 bases and J lost 0; bases outside the gene matches: 23. Germline CDR1 reads KGHDR; CDR2 reads SFDVKD. This CDR3 comprises 22 residues. Here the CDR3 DNA reads TGTGCCACCAGTGACCGAATCACCGATTTTCCGGGACAGAAATATAGCAATCAGCCCCAGCATTTT. Translated, it gives CATSDRITDFPGQKYSNQPQHF.

The rearrangement uses TRBV7-3 and TRBJ1-6; 9 bases map to TRBD1. V lost 4 bases to trimming and J lost 7 bases; unmatched junction nucleotides: 2. Looked up from germline, CDR1 is SGHTA and CDR2 is FQGTGA. CDR3 length: 14 residues. The CDR3 reads CASSYGQGNSPLHF. The DNA of the CDR3 is TGTGCCAGCAGCTACGGACAGGGGAATTCACCCCTCCACTTT.

This clonotype was picked up a small number of times. The chain has TRBV15 and TRBJ2-7; D assignment may be TRBD1 or TRBD2 (5 bases each). V shed 4 bases and J shed 5 bases, with 21 bases lying between them. CDR1 and CDR2 (germline): LNHNV, YYDKDF (reference sequence). This CDR3 has 16 residues. In DNA form, the CDR3 reads TGTGCCACCAGCACCCTGGGGTTTGAGGGGACGGACGAGCAGTACTTC. Protein sequence: CATSTLGFEGTDEQYF.

The chain links TRBV27 to TRBJ2-5; D possibly corresponds to TRBD1 (6 bases). The CDR3 sequence is 18 residues long. V lost 0 bases, J lost 9 bases, and 26 bases lay in between. CDR1 and CDR2 from the germline V gene are MNHEY and SMNVEV (reference sequence). For the CDR3, the DNA is TGTGCCAGCAGTTTATCGGTCACAGGGATGCCCTTAGGCGGAGCCCAGTACTTC. This sequence encodes CASSLSVTGMPLGGAQYF.

CDR3 sequence reads: CASSDNRGPTEAFF. CDR3 coding DNA: TGCGCCAGCAGTGATAACCGGGGTCCCACTGAAGCTTTCTTT. The chain has TRBV10-1 and TRBJ1-1; D not certain. The CDR3 totals 14 residues. In germline, CDR1 is WNHNN, CDR2 SYGVQD (reference sequence). The V end was cut by 3 bases, the J end by 4 bases, with 12 bases between.

This clonotype appeared a few times. The V and J genes are TRBV7-9 and TRBJ1-1; no firm D call. Per the germline V gene, CDR1 is SEHNR and CDR2 is FQNEAQ (reference sequence). This CDR3 has 14 residues. V was pared by 3 bases and J by 3 bases, with 11 bases between. This CDR3 is CASSLTGGDTEAFF. CDR3 DNA sequence: TGTGCCAGCAGCTTGACGGGCGGTGACACTGAAGCTTTCTTT.

This clonotype was seen more than once but under ten times. J is TRBJ2-1 and V is TRBV9; no reliable D call. The V gene lost 2 bases and the J gene lost 5 bases, with 8 bases spanning the gap. This CDR3 spans 13 amino acids. Germline V CDR1 and CDR2: SGDLS, YYNGEE. This CDR3 is CASSVSSNNEQFF. CDR3 bases: TGTGCCAGCAGCGTTAGTTCAAACAATGAGCAGTTCTTC.

V usage is TRBV27 and J usage is TRBJ1-1; D may be TRBD1 (6 bases). Germline CDR1 is MNHEY and CDR2 is SMNVEV (reference sequence). The CDR3 contains 14 residues. The V and J ends lost 5 bases and 4 bases respectively, with 14 bases between them. DNA of the CDR3: TGTGCCAGCAGTGGTAACAGGGAGGGCACTGAAGCTTTCTTT. Residues: CASSGNREGTEAFF.

This chain uses TRBV19 with TRBJ1-2; 10 bases map to TRBD1. With 3 bases clipped from V and 5 bases from J, the junction kept 3 bases outside the gene matches. Per germline, CDR1 LNHDA and CDR2 SQIVND (reference sequence). The CDR3 covers 14 residues. As DNA, the CDR3 is TGTGCCAGTAGTATGGGACAGGGGTCTTATGGCTACACCTTC. As protein: CASSMGQGSYGYTF.